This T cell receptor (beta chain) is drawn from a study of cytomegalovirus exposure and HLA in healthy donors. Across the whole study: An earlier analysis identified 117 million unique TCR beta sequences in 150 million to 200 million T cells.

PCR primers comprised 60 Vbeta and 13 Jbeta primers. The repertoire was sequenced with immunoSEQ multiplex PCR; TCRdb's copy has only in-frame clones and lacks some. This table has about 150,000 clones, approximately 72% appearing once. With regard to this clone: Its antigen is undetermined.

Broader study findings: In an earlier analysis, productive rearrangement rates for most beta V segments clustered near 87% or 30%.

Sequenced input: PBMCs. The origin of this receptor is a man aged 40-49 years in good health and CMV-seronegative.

In nucleotides, the CDR3 is TGTGCCAGTGTGGACAGGGCCGGCTATGGCTACACCTTC. It encodes CASVDRAGYGYTF. The chain uses TRBV25-1 and TRBJ1-2, with TRBD1 matching over 8 bases. This CDR3 has 13 amino acids. With 9 bases clipped from V and 4 bases from J, the junction kept 7 bases outside the gene matches. CDR1 is MGHDK, CDR2 SYGVNS, per germline.